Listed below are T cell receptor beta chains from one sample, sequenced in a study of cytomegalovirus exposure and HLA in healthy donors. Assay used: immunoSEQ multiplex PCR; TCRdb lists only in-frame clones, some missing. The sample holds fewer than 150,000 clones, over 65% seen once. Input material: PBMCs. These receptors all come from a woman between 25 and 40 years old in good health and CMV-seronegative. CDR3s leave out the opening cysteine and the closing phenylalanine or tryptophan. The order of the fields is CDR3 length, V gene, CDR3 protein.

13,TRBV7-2,ASSPTQAMWTEAF
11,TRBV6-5,ASSLPSYNEQF
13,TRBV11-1,ASSTTSGRADEQY
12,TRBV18,ASFAGGRAYEQY
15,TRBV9,ASSVRLAGGLGDTQY
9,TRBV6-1,ASSDSVEAF
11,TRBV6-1,ASRSRLNTEAF
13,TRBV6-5,ASSYSGLPTYEQY
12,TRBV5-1,ASSVGTVQETQY
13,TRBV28,ASPPSGGHTDTQY
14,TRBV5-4,ASSPTRQGNTGELF
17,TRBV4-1,ASSQASNPEGQAAGEQY
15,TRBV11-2,ASSSWDNLGSGNTIY
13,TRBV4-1,ASSQDQGSNQPQH
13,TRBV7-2,ASSLDRSSYNEQF
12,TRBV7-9,ASSAPLVSDEQF
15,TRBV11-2,ASSPRKTGGREETQY
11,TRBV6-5,ASNEQQNTEAF
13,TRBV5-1,ASSGQGAWSTEAF
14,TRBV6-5,ASSYERVSSYNEQF
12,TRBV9,ASSVEGRGVEQF
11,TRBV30,AWSRQGNTEAF
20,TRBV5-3,ARSLNPATSGREWGSYNEQF
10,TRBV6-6,ASSYEQEEAF
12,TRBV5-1,ASMVGGDQETQY
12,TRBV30,AWRSGLAIETQY